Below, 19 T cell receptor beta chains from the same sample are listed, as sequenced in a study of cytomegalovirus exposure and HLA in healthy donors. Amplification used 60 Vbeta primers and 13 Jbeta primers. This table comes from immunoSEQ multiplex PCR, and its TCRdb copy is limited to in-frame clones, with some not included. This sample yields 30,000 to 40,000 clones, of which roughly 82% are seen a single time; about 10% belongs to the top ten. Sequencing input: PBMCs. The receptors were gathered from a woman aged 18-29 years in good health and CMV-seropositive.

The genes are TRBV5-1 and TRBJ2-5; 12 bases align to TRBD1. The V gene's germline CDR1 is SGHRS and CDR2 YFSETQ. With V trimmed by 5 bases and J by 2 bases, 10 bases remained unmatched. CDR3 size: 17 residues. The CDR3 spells CASRKAGTGGRQETQYF. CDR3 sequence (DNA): TGCGCCAGCAGAAAAGCCGGGACAGGGGGCCGGCAAGAGACCCAGTACTTC.

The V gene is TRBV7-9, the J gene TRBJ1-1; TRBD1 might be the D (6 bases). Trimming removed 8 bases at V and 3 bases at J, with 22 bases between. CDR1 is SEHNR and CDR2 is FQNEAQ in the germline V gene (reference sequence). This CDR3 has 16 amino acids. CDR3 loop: CASAFRDTPTYTEAFF. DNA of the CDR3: TGTGCCAGCGCCTTCCGGGACACACCTACTTACACTGAAGCTTTCTTT.

CDR3 sequence reads: CASSQIGAAQETQYF. The CDR3 coding sequence is TGTGCCAGCAGCCAAATAGGAGCGGCTCAAGAGACCCAGTACTTC. The V gene is TRBV4-2, the J gene TRBJ2-5, with D possibly matching TRBD2 (5 bases). CDR1 is LGHNA and CDR2 is YNFKEQ in the germline V gene. Between the trimmed V and J ends, which lost 2 bases and 2 bases, there was a span of 12 bases. The CDR3 totals 15 residues.

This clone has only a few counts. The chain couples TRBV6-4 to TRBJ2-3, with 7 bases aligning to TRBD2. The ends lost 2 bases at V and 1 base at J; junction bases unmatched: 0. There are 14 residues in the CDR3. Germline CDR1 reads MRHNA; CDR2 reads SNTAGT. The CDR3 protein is CASSDRGGTDTQYF. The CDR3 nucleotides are TGTGCCAGCAGTGACCGGGGGGGCACAGATACGCAGTATTTT.

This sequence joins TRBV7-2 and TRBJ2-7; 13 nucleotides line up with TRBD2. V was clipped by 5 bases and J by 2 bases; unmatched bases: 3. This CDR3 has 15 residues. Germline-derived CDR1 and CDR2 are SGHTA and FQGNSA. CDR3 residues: CASSGGTSGTYEQYF. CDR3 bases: TGTGCCAGCAGCGGCGGGACTAGCGGGACCTACGAGCAGTACTTC.

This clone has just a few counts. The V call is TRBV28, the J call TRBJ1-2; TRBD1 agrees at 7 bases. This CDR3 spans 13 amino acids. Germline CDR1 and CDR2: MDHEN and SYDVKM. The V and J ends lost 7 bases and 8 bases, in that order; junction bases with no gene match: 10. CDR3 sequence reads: CASIADRDAGYTF. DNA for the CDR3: TGTGCCAGCATCGCCGACAGGGATGCCGGCTACACCTTC.

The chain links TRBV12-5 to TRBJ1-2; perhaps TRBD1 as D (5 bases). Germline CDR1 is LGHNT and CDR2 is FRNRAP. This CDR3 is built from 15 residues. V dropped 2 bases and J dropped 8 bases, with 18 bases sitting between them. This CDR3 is CASGLNPRQPRGYTF. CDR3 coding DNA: TGTGCTAGTGGTTTGAACCCTCGACAGCCAAGGGGCTACACCTTC.

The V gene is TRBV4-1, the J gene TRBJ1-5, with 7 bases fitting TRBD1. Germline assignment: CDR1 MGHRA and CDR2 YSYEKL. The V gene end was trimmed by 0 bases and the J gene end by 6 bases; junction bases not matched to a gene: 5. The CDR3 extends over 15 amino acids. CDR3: CASSQDEDRRQPQHF. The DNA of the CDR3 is TGCGCCAGCAGCCAAGACGAGGACAGGCGTCAGCCCCAGCATTTT.

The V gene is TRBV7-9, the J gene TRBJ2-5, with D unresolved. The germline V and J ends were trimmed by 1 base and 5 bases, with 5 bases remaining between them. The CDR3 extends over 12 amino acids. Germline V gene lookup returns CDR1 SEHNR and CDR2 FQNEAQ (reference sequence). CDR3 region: CASSLGLETQYF. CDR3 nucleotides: TGTGCCAGCAGCTTAGGTCTGGAGACCCAGTACTTC.

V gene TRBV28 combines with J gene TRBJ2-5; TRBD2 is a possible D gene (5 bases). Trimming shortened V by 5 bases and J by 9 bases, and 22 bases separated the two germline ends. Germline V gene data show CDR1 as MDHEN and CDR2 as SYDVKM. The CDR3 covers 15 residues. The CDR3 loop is CASSLILGTSGAQYF. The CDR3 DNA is TGTGCCAGCAGTCTTATCCTGGGAACCTCCGGGGCCCAGTACTTC. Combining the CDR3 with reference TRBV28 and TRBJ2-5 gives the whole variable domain DVKVTQSSRYLVKRTGEKVFLECVQDMDHENMFWYRQDPGLGLRLIYFSYDVKMKEKGDIPEGYSVSREKKERFSLILESASTNQTSMYLCASSLILGTSGAQYFGPGTRLLVL.

The CDR3 DNA reads as TGTGCCAGCAGCTTGAATGCAGGGGGAACCTACGAGCAGTACTTC. It yields the protein CASSLNAGGTYEQYF. J is TRBJ2-7 and V is TRBV5-4, with 7 nucleotides matching TRBD1. The CDR3 length is 15 residues. V was clipped by 1 base and J by 2 bases; unmatched bases: 6. CDR1 is SGHNT and CDR2 is YYREEE in the germline V gene (reference sequence).

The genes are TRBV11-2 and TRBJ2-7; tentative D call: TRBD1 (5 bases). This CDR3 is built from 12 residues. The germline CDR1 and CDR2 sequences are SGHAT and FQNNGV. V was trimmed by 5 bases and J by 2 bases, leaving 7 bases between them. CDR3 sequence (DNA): TGTGCCAGCAGCCGACAGACCTACGAGCAGTACTTC. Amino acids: CASSRQTYEQYF.

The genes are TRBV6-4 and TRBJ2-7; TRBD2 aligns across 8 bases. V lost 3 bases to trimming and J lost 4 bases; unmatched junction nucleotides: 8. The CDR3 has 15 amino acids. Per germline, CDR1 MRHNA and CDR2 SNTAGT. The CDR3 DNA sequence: TGTGCCAGCAGTGAAGCAGCGGGAGATACTTACGAGCAGTACTTC. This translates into CASSEAAGDTYEQYF.

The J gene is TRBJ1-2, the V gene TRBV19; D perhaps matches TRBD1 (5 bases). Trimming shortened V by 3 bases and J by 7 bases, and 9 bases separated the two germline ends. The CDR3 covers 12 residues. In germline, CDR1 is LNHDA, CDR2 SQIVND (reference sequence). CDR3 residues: CASSISQAGYTF. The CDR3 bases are TGTGCCAGTAGTATTTCACAGGCTGGCTACACCTTC.

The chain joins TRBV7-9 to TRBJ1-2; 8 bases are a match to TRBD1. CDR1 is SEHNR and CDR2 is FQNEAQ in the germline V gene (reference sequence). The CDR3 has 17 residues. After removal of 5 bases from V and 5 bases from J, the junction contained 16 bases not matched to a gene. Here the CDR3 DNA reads TGTGCCAGCAGCCATCCCTCGGACAGGGCCGCTTCTTATGGCTACACCTTC. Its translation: CASSHPSDRAASYGYTF.

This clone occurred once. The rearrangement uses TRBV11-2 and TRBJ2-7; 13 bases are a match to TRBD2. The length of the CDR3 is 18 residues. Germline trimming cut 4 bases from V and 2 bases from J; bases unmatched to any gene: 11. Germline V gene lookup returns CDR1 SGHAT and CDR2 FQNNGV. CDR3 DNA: TGTGCCAGCAGCTACCAACTAGCGGGAGGGCCCCCTGCCTACGAGCAGTACTTC. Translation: CASSYQLAGGPPAYEQYF.

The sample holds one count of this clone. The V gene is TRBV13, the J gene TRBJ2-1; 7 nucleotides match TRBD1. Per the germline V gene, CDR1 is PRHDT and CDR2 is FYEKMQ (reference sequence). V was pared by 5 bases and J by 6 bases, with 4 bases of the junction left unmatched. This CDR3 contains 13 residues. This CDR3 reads CASSSRGTNEQFF. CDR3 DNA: TGTGCCAGCAGCAGCAGGGGGACCAATGAGCAGTTCTTC.

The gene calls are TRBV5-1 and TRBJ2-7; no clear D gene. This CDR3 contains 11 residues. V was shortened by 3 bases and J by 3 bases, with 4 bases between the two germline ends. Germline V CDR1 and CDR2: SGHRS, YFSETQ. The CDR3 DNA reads TGCGCCAGCAGCTCCTACTACGAGCAGTACTTC. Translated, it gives CASSSYYEQYF. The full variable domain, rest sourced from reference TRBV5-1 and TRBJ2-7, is KAGVTQTPRYLIKTRGQQVTLSCSPISGHRSVSWYQQTPGQGLQFLFEYFSETQRNKGNFPGRFSGRQFSNSRSEMNVSTLELGDSALYLCASSSYYEQYFGPGTRLTVT.

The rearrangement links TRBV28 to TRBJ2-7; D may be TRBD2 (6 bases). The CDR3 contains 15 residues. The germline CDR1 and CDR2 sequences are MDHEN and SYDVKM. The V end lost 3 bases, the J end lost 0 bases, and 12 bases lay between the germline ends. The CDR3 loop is CASSLGRDPSYEQYF. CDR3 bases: TGTGCCAGCAGTTTGGGGCGGGACCCCTCCTACGAGCAGTACTTC.